The T cell receptor (beta chain) described here comes from a study of shared clonotypes between healthy human individuals. Points from the study as a whole: Expectations were that clonotype sharing among donors would be affected by sequencing depth. Rarefaction showed that sequencing of sorted subsets was incomplete (despite large depth). Shared clonotypes across all four donors exceeded non-shared ones in generation probability.

Details on this clone: Its antigen is currently unknown.

Method: immunoSEQ multiplex PCR; TCRdb's copy keeps in-frame clones and lacks some. The table records 2,500,000 or so clones, about 90% of them present only once. The germline gives CDR1 SGHRS, CDR2 YFSETQ. Trimming removed 0 bases from V and 6 bases from J, with 12 bases in between. The CDR3 consists of 14 residues. Sequenced material: naive CD4+ T cells from PBMCs. Subset described: CD45RA+ positively selected. The V call is TRBV5-1, the J call TRBJ1-2; weak D call: TRBD1 (6 bases). This sequence originates from a man younger than 30 in good health. Some clones in this sample may be carry-over from other donors' samples. The CDR3: CASSLENQGNGYTF. Written as DNA, the CDR3 is TGCGCCAGCAGCTTGGAGAACCAGGGGAATGGCTACACCTTC.